What follows are 20 T cell receptor beta chains derived from one specimen sequenced in a study of blood T cell repertoires in COVID-19. Sequencing used immunoSEQ multiplex PCR; TCRdb keeps in-frame clones, though not all of them. The data hold hundreds of thousands of clones, with around 85% observed a single time. The sequencing sample was made of PBMCs or T cells enriched from blood (not recorded which). The receptors were gathered from a man aged 40-49 years who had recovered from COVID-19.

The V gene is TRBV10-3, the J gene TRBJ2-6; D is perhaps TRBD1 (6 bases). CDR1 and CDR2 (germline): ENHRY, SYGVKD. CDR3 length equals 16 residues. Trimming stripped 10 bases from V and 0 bases from J, with 16 bases between. CDR3 bases: TGTGCCAACTCCAAACAGGGCACCTCTGGGGCCAACGTCCTGACTTTC. Protein: CANSKQGTSGANVLTF.

The CDR3 reads CASSVGGPTGELFF. DNA of the CDR3: TGTGCCAGCAGCGTAGGGGGGCCTACCGGGGAGCTGTTTTTT. V gene TRBV9 combines with J gene TRBJ2-2; a weak D match, TRBD1 (6 bases). Germline lookup yields CDR1 SGDLS and CDR2 YYNGEE. Trimming pared 0 bases from V and 5 bases from J, leaving 8 bases between. CDR3 length: 14 amino acids. Full variable domain (missing parts from reference TRBV9 and TRBJ2-2): DSGVTQTPKHLITATGQRVTLRCSPRSGDLSVYWYQQSLDQGLQFLIQYYNGEERAKGNILERFSAQQFPDLHSELNLSSLELGDSALYFCASSVGGPTGELFFGEGSRLTVL.

The V call is TRBV19, the J call TRBJ2-1, with TRBD1 as a possible D gene (5 bases). The CDR3 has 15 amino acids. V lost 2 bases and J 4 bases, leaving 12 bases between the germline ends. Germline CDR1 is LNHDA and CDR2 is SQIVND (reference sequence). The CDR3 DNA reads as TGTGCCAGTAGTATATATGGGGCTGGGTACAATGAGCAGTTCTTC. Amino acids: CASSIYGAGYNEQFF.

The chain carries TRBV10-1 and TRBJ2-1; 9 bases map to TRBD1. The V gene's germline CDR1 is WNHNN and CDR2 SYGVQD (reference sequence). V dropped 2 bases and J dropped 3; count of bases not matched to a gene: 2. The CDR3 is 15 amino acids. The CDR3 DNA is TGCGCCAGCAGTGAGACGGACAGGGGCTACAATGAGCAGTTCTTC. Its protein is CASSETDRGYNEQFF.

The rearrangement links TRBV20-1 to TRBJ2-1, with a tentative D call TRBD2 (5 bases). The CDR3 has 11 residues. Looked up from germline, CDR1 is DFQATT and CDR2 is SNEGSKA (reference sequence). V shed 6 bases and J shed 4 bases, with 7 bases lying between them. This CDR3 reads CSAPGYNEQFF. DNA for the CDR3: TGCAGTGCCCCGGGATACAATGAGCAGTTCTTC.

As DNA, the CDR3 is TGCGCCAGCAGCGTTAGACAGGGGAATAATTCACCCCTCCACTTT. It is translated as CASSVRQGNNSPLHF. The chain recombines TRBV4-3 with TRBJ1-6; TRBD1 matches 8 bases. From germline, CDR1 is LGHNA and CDR2 YSLEER. There are 15 residues in the CDR3. Germline trimming cut 5 bases from V and 5 bases from J; bases unmatched to any gene: 5.

The chain uses TRBV28 and TRBJ2-3; the match to TRBD2 covers 14 bases. V was pared by 5 bases and J by 4 bases, with 8 bases of the junction left unmatched. The length of the CDR3 is 17 residues. CDR1 and CDR2 from the germline V gene are MDHEN and SYDVKM. Written as DNA, the CDR3 is TGTGCCAGCAGTCCCCAGACTAGCGGGAGGGGGGCAGATACGCAGTATTTT. This translates into CASSPQTSGRGADTQYF.

V and J are TRBV9 and TRBJ2-2; possibly TRBD2 for D (5 bases). CDR1 is SGDLS and CDR2 is YYNGEE in the germline V gene. The CDR3 loop spans 16 amino acids. The V end was cut by 0 bases, the J end by 2 bases, with 11 bases between. The CDR3, as DNA: TGTGCCAGCAGCGTAGAGGGAACTAGAAACACCGGGGAGCTGTTTTTT. Its protein is CASSVEGTRNTGELFF.

This chain joins TRBV7-8 and TRBJ1-5, with 7 bases lining up with TRBD1. Per germline, CDR1 SGHVS and CDR2 FQNEAQ. The CDR3 extends over 14 amino acids. Unmatched junction bases numbered 6, after V lost 4 bases and J lost 6 bases. CDR3 region: CASSYRQGGQPQHF. CDR3 in DNA: TGTGCCAGCAGCTATCGACAGGGAGGTCAGCCCCAGCATTTT.

The chain joins TRBV6-1 to TRBJ1-5; the D gene is possibly TRBD1 (6 bases). The V and J ends lost 0 bases and 7 bases respectively, with 16 bases between them. Germline values: CDR1 MNHNS, CDR2 SASEGT. The length of the CDR3 is 16 residues. The CDR3, as DNA: TGTGCCAGCAGTGAAGCAATAGGGGGGGGAGGGCAGCCCCAGCATTTT. Encoded protein: CASSEAIGGGGQPQHF.

The CDR3 bases are TGTGCCAGCAGCTTAGACAGTTTCTATGGCTACACCTTC. Protein product: CASSLDSFYGYTF. V gene TRBV7-9 combines with J gene TRBJ1-2, with D uncertain. Per germline, CDR1 SEHNR and CDR2 FQNEAQ (reference sequence). V gave up 1 base and J gave up 4 bases, with 7 bases separating them. There are 13 residues in the CDR3.

This clone was seen once. The genes are TRBV5-6 and TRBJ1-5; D gene unclear. Germline-derived CDR1 and CDR2 are SGHDT and YYEEEE. V was cut by 0 bases and J by 2 bases, with 12 bases left in between. The CDR3 totals 16 residues. The CDR3, as DNA: TGTGCCAGCAGCTTGGGGAGGGTAACGGGCAATCAGCCCCAGCATTTT. It encodes CASSLGRVTGNQPQHF.

The CDR3, as DNA: TGTGCCAGCAGTTCGACAGGATTTTATCAGCCCCAGCATTTT. It translates to CASSSTGFYQPQHF. The J gene is TRBJ1-5, the V gene TRBV6-5; possible D gene TRBD1, 6 bases. This CDR3 is built from 14 residues. Between the trimmed V and J ends, which lost 4 bases and 5 bases, there was a span of 12 bases. The germline V gene has CDR1 MNHEY and CDR2 SVGAGI.

This chain links TRBV13 with TRBJ2-1, with 7 positions matching TRBD1. Germline V gene data show CDR1 as PRHDT and CDR2 as FYEKMQ (reference sequence). Losses at the gene ends were 1 base for V and 3 bases for J; bases not matched to a gene: 6. The CDR3 loop spans 16 amino acids. The DNA of the CDR3 is TGTGCCAGCAGCTTAGATACGGGACAGAACTACAATGAGCAGTTCTTC. It specifies CASSLDTGQNYNEQFF.

This rearrangement joins TRBV7-2 to TRBJ2-1; TRBD2 might be the D (5 bases). The length of the CDR3 is 14 residues. Germline V CDR1 and CDR2: SGHTA, FQGNSA. Trimming pared 3 bases from V and 10 bases from J, leaving 16 bases between. This chain's CDR3 is CASSFFAAREEQFF. In DNA form, the CDR3 reads TGTGCCAGCAGCTTCTTTGCAGCCCGGGAAGAGCAGTTCTTC.

This clone was observed a handful of times. The V call is TRBV25-1, the J call TRBJ1-2, with a possible D match to TRBD1 (6 bases). CDR1 is MGHDK, CDR2 SYGVNS, per germline. The CDR3 totals 15 residues. V was cut by 3 bases and J by 4 bases, with 15 bases left in between. DNA of the CDR3: TGTGCCAGCAGTGATGGGGGGGCTGCCAGCTATGGCTACACCTTC. Translation: CASSDGGAASYGYTF.

The chain employs TRBV5-1 and TRBJ2-3; TRBD1 aligns across 10 bases. The J segment lost 9 bases and the V segment lost 0 bases, leaving 7 bases of the junction unmatched. The CDR3 is 15 amino acids. CDR1 is SGHRS, CDR2 YFSETQ, per germline. The CDR3 loop is CASSLGQGAKETQYF. As DNA, the CDR3 is TGCGCCAGCAGCTTGGGACAGGGGGCTAAGGAGACGCAGTATTTT.

This chain connects TRBV6-2 or TRBV6-3 to TRBJ1-5, with D possibly TRBD1 on 5 matching bases. V was cut by 0 bases and J by 5 bases, with 11 bases left in between. The CDR3 has 15 residues. From germline, CDR1 is MNHEY and CDR2 SVGEGT. CDR3 nucleotide sequence: TGTGCCAGCAGTTACTCGTATAAAGGGGATCAGCCCCAGCATTTT. Protein sequence: CASSYSYKGDQPQHF.

In nucleotides, the CDR3 is TGCGCCAGCAGCGTTCGTCTAGCGGGAGAGGTCTACGAGCAGTACTTC. Its translation is CASSVRLAGEVYEQYF. V gene TRBV4-1 combines with J gene TRBJ2-7; 10 bases agree with TRBD2. The CDR3 length is 16 residues. Trimming took 5 bases from V and 3 from J; bases not matched to a gene: 10. Germline V gives CDR1 MGHRA, CDR2 YSYEKL.

The V call is TRBV11-2, the J call TRBJ2-3; a possible D gene is TRBD1 (5 bases). Trimming left V 2 bases short and J 2 bases short, with 8 bases between. Per germline, CDR1 SGHAT and CDR2 FQNNGV. The CDR3 is 14 amino acids. CDR3 in DNA: TGTGCCAGCAGCTTATCAGGGCCCACAGATACGCAGTATTTT. Its translation: CASSLSGPTDTQYF.